The clone carrying this TCR beta chain has just one count. This entry belongs to a study of blood T cell repertoires in COVID-19. The overall study: COVID-19 samples, acute and convalescent, were from the United States, Italy and Spain.

Seattle researchers signed up patients amid active infection and tracked them longitudinally. Generated by immunoSEQ multiplex PCR, the TCRdb table keeps only in-frame clones and is missing some. This table holds around 300,000 clones, around 90% found once. This CDR3 region has 15 residues. The germline V gene has CDR1 GTSNPN and CDR2 SVGIG (reference sequence). V lost 1 base and J 2 bases, leaving 12 bases between the germline ends. This TCR derives from a woman aged 25-40 years with COVID-19, enrolled during active disease. J is TRBJ1-5 and V is TRBV30; D is possibly TRBD1 (5 bases). Specimen: peripheral blood. DNA of the CDR3: TGTGCCTGGAGTGCCCAGGGCGCGGGCAATCAGCCCCAGCATTTT. This encodes CAWSAQGAGNQPQHF.